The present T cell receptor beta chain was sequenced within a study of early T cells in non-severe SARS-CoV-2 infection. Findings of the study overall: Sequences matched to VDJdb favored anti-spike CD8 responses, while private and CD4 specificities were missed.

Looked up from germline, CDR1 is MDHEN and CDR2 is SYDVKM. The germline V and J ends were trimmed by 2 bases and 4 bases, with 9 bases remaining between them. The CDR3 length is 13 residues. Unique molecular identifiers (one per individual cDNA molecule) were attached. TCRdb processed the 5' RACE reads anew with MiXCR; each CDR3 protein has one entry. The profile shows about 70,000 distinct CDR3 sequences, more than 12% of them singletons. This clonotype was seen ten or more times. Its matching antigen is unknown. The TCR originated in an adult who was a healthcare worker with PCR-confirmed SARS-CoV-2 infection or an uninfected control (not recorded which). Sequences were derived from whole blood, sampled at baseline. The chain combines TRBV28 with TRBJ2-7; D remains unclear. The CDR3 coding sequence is TGTGCCAGCAGTTTAGCCCCCGGGTACGAGCAGTACTTC. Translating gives CASSLAPGYEQYF. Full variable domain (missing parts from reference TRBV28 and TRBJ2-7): DVKVTQSSRYLVKRTGEKVFLECVQDMDHENMFWYRQDPGLGLRLIYFSYDVKMKEKGDIPEGYSVSREKKERFSLILESASTNQTSMYLCASSLAPGYEQYFGPGTRLTVT.